This T cell receptor (beta chain) was observed in a study of cytomegalovirus exposure and HLA in healthy donors. The PCR contained 60 Vbeta and 13 Jbeta primers. Clones were read by immunoSEQ multiplex PCR, and TCRdb kept only the in-frame ones, dropping some. This sample carries 200,000 or so clones, with approximately 0.74% going to the ten biggest clones. Germline V gene data show CDR1 as MNHEY and CDR2 as SVGAGI. Deletions cut 8 bases from V and 3 bases from J, with 14 bases between. The CDR3 length is 14 residues. The V gene is TRBV6-5, the J gene TRBJ2-1; possibly TRBD2 for D (7 bases). This TCR was sampled from a boy between 5 and 17 years old in good health and CMV-seronegative. The sequenced sample was PBMCs. The CDR3 DNA follows: TGTGCCAGCGCCGTCGGGGGGCTCTACAATGAGCAGTTCTTC. Translating it yields CASAVGGLYNEQFF.